This T cell receptor (beta chain) appears in the sequencing data of a study of T cell clonotyping in hematopoietic cell transplantation. Study conclusions and caveats: Higher Inverse Simpson Index values in graft donor and pretransplant recipient predicted broader posttransplant TCR diversity. Recipient TCR diversity dropped after transplant; expanded clonotypes rose from day 30 to 180. At the given depth, recipient repertoires were over 95% de novo clonotypes.

Samples: about 28 days before transplant, then days 30, 100 and 180 after. This clone was detected a few times. The antigen is unknown. Only in-frame clones appear in the TCRdb table, and some are missing; sequencing was by immunoSEQ multiplex PCR. The sample gives 3,000 to 4,000 clones, 15% to 20% of which show up once; approximately 20% is in the top ten. The receptor's source is a male patient between 50 and 60 years old who had an allogeneic stem cell transplant from a related donor, so the T cells may come from the graft donor. Some clones in this sample may be carry-over from other donors' samples. The sample here was peripheral blood mononuclear cells, taken 30 days after allogeneic stem cell transplant.

CDR3 bases: TGTGCCAGCAGCTCTAGGGGTACGGCTAATCAGCCCCAGCATTTT. Amino acids: CASSSRGTANQPQHF. The gene calls are TRBV5-6 and TRBJ1-5, with a weak D call TRBD1 (5 bases). CDR3 length: 15 amino acids. V lost 3 bases and J 4 bases, leaving 14 bases between the germline ends. The germline CDR1 and CDR2 sequences are SGHDT and YYEEEE.